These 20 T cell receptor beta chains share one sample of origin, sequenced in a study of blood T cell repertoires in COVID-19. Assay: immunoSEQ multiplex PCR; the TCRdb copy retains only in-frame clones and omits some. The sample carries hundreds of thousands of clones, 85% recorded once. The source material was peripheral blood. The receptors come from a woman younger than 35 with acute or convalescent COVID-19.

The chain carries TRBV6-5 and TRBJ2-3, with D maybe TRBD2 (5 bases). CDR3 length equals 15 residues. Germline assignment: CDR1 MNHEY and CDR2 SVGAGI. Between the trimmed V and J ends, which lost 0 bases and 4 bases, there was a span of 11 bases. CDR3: CASSYSGPGADTQYF. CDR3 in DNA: TGTGCCAGCAGTTACTCGGGCCCCGGGGCAGATACGCAGTATTTT.

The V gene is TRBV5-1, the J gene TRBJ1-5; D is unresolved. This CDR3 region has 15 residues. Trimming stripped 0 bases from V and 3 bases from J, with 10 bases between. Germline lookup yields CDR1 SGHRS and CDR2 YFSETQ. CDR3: CASSLANRDNQPQHF. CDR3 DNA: TGCGCCAGCAGCTTGGCCAACCGAGACAATCAGCCCCAGCATTTT.

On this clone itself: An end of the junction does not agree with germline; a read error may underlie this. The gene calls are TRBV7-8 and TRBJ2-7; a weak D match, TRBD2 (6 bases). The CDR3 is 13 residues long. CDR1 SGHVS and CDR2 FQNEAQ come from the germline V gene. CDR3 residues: CASSPGTAGTQLF. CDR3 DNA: TGTGCCAGCAGTCCCGGGACGGCGGGGACCCAGCTCTTC.

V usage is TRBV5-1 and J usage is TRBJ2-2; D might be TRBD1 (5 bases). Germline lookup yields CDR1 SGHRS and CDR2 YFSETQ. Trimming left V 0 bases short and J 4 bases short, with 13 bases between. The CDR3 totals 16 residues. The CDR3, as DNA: TGCGCCAGCAGCTTGGGAGCAGGGCAATCCACCGGGGAGCTGTTTTTT. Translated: CASSLGAGQSTGELFF.

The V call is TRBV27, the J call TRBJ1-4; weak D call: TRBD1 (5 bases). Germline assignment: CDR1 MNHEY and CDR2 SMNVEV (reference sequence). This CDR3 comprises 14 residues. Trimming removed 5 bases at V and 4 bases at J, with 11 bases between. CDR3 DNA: TGTGCCAGCAGTCCGACAGCCAATAATGAAAAACTGTTTTTT. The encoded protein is CASSPTANNEKLFF.

The CDR3 DNA follows: TGCGCCAGCAGCTTGTTTAGCGGGAACTACGAGCAGTACTTC. It codes for CASSLFSGNYEQYF. The chain carries TRBV5-1 and TRBJ2-7; 8 positions agree with TRBD2. CDR1 SGHRS and CDR2 YFSETQ come from the germline V gene. J was trimmed by 3 bases and V by 1 base; bases with no gene match: 3. This CDR3 comprises 14 residues.

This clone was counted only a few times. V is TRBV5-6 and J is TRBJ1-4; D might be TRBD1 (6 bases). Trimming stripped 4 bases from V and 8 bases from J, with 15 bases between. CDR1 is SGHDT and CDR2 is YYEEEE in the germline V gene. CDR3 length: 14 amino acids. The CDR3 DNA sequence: TGTGCCAGCAGCCCCGGGACAAGCACCGAAAAACTGTTTTTT. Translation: CASSPGTSTEKLFF.

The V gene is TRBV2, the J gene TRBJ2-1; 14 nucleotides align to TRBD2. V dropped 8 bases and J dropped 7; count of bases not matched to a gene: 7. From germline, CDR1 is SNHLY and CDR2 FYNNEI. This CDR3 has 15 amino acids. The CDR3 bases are TGTGCCAGCTATAAGGGACTAGCGGGAGAGAATGAGCAGTTCTTC. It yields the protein CASYKGLAGENEQFF.

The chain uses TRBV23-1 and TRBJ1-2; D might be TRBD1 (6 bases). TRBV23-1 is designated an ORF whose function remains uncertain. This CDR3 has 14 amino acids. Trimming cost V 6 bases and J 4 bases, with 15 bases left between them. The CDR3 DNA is TGCGCCAGCAGCTCCCGGGGGGCAAGCTATGGCTACACCTTC. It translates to CASSSRGASYGYTF.

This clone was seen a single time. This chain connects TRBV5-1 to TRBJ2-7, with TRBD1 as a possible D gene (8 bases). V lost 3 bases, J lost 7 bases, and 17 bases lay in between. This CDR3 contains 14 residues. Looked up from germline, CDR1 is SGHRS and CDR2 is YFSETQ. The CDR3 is CASSSQTGEGEQYF. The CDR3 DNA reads TGCGCCAGCAGCTCGCAGACAGGGGAGGGGGAGCAGTACTTC.

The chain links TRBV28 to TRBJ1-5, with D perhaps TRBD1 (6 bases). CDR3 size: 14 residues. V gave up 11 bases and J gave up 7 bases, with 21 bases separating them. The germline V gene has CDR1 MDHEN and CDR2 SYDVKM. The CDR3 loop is CALSGVQGRQPQHF. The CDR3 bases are TGTGCCCTTAGTGGGGTTCAGGGGAGACAGCCCCAGCATTTT. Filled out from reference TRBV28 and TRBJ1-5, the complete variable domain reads DVKVTQSSRYLVKRTGEKVFLECVQDMDHENMFWYRQDPGLGLRLIYFSYDVKMKEKGDIPEGYSVSREKKERFSLILESASTNQTSMYLCALSGVQGRQPQHFGDGTRLSIL.

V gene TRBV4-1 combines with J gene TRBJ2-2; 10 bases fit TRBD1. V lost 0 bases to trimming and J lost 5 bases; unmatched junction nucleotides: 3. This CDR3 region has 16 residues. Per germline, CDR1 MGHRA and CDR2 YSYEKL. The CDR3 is CASSQEGTGVTGELFF. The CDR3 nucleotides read TGCGCCAGCAGCCAAGAAGGGACAGGGGTTACCGGGGAGCTGTTTTTT.

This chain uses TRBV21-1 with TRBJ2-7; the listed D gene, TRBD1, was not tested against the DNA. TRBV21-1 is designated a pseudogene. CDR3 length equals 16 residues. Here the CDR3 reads CASSKSGAGVCYEQYF. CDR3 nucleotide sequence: TGTGCCAGCAGCAAAAGTGGGGCAGGGGTTTGCTACGAGCAGTACTTC.

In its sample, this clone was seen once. The CDR3 protein is CASTPRRTQYYEQYF. CDR3 coding DNA: TGTGCCAGCACTCCTCGGCGGACACAGTACTACGAGCAGTACTTC. This chain links TRBV28 with TRBJ2-7; TRBD1 might be the D (5 bases). Trimming left V 7 bases short and J 3 bases short, with 19 bases between. Germline lookup yields CDR1 MDHEN and CDR2 SYDVKM. The CDR3 is made up of 15 amino acids.

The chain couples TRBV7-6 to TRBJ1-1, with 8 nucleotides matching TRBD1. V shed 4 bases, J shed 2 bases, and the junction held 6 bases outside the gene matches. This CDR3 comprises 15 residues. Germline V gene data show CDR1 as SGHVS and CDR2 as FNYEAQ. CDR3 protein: CASSSRGTGNTEAFF. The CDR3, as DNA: TGTGCCAGCAGCTCTAGGGGGACAGGAAACACTGAAGCTTTCTTT.

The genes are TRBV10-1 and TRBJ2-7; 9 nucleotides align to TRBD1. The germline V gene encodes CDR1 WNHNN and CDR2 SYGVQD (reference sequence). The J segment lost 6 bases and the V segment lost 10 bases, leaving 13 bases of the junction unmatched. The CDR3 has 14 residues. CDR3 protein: CATPRGTGRGEQYF. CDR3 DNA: TGCGCCACCCCACGAGGGACAGGGAGGGGCGAGCAGTACTTC.

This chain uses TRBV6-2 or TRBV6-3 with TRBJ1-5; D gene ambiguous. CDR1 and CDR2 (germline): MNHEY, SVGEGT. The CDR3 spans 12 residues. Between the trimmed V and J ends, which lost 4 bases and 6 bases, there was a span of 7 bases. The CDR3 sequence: CASSWAGQPQHF. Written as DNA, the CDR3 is TGTGCCAGCAGTTGGGCGGGTCAGCCCCAGCATTTT.

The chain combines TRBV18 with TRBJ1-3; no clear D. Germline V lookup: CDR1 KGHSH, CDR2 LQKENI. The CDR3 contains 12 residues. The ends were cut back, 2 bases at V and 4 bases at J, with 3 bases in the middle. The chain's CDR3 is CASSPEGNTIYF. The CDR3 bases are TGTGCCAGCTCACCAGAGGGAAACACCATATATTTT.

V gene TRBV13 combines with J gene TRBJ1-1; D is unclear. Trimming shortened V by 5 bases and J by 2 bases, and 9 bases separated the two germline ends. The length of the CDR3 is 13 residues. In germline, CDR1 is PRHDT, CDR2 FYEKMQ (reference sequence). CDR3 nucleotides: TGTGCCAGCAGCGAGGGTAGCAACACTGAAGCTTTCTTT. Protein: CASSEGSNTEAFF. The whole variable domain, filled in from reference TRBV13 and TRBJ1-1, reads AAGVIQSPRHLIKEKRETATLKCYPIPRHDTVYWYQQGPGQDPQFLISFYEKMQSDKGSIPDRFSAQQFSDYHSELNMSSLELGDSALYFCASSEGSNTEAFFGQGTRLTVV.

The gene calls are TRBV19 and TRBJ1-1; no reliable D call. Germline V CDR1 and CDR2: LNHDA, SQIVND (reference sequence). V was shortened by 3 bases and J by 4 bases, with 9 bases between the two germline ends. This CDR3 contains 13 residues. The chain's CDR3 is CASSMVVSTEAFF. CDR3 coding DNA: TGTGCCAGTAGTATGGTGGTGAGCACTGAAGCTTTCTTT.